The 27 T cell receptor beta chains given below trace back to one sample, sequenced in a study of blood T cell repertoires in COVID-19. Here immunoSEQ multiplex PCR was the method, and the copy in TCRdb shows in-frame clones only, minus some. The sample comprises 73,000 or so clones, approximately 83% of which are singletons, and over 5% rests with the top ten. The material sequenced was peripheral blood. The receptors come from a woman aged 60-75 years with acute or convalescent COVID-19.

The chain joins TRBV3-1 (or the pseudogene TRBV3-2) to TRBJ2-5, with D perhaps TRBD2 (6 bases). Germline CDR1 and CDR2: LGHDT and YNNKEL (reference sequence). Trimming took off 6 bases at V and 4 bases at J, with 15 bases between the two ends. This CDR3 is 14 amino acids long. The CDR3: CASRELARRETQYF. The CDR3 coding sequence is TGTGCCAGCAGAGAGCTAGCGCGGCGAGAGACCCAGTACTTC.

In its sample, this clone was seen a few times. The chain uses TRBV19 and TRBJ1-3, with 9 bases fitting TRBD1. The germline V gene encodes CDR1 LNHDA and CDR2 SQIVND (reference sequence). V lost 7 bases, J lost 2 bases, and 6 bases stayed unmatched. The CDR3 loop spans 15 amino acids. The DNA of the CDR3 is TGTGCCAGTACCGAAGACAGGGGGGCTGGAAACACCATATATTTT. Translation: CASTEDRGAGNTIYF. The whole variable domain, filled in from reference TRBV19 and TRBJ1-3, reads DGGITQSPKYLFRKEGQNVTLSCEQNLNHDAMYWYRQDPGQGLRLIYYSQIVNDFQKGDIAEGYSVSREKKESFPLTVTSAQKNPTAFYLCASTEDRGAGNTIYFGEGSWLTVV.

The chain couples TRBV24-1 to TRBJ1-5; D remains ambiguous. The CDR3 is made up of 14 amino acids. Germline loops: CDR1 KGHDR, CDR2 SFDVKD. V was clipped by 6 bases and J by 0 bases, with 8 bases between them. The CDR3 region is CATSSRDSNQPQHF. For the CDR3, the DNA is TGTGCCACCAGTTCCCGAGATAGCAATCAGCCCCAGCATTTT.

There are a few counts of this clone. This rearrangement joins TRBV2 to TRBJ1-5; D might be TRBD1 (6 bases). CDR1 SNHLY and CDR2 FYNNEI come from the germline V gene. There are 13 residues in the CDR3. V was shortened by 4 bases and J by 2 bases, with 6 bases between the two germline ends. The CDR3 DNA sequence: TGTGCCAGCAGTGGACAGGGCAATCAGCCCCAGCATTTT. This translates into CASSGQGNQPQHF.

The V and J genes are TRBV10-3 and TRBJ2-3; tentative D call: TRBD1 (6 bases). Germline assignment: CDR1 ENHRY and CDR2 SYGVKD. This CDR3 has 14 amino acids. V was trimmed by 5 bases and J by 0 bases, leaving 9 bases between them. CDR3 in amino acids: CAISLTGSTDTQYF. For the CDR3, the DNA is TGTGCCATCAGTTTAACAGGGAGCACAGATACGCAGTATTTT.

The CDR3 DNA follows: TGCAGCGTTGAAAGACTTCTAACTAAAGACTATGGCTACACCTTC. As protein: CSVERLLTKDYGYTF. V is TRBV29-1 and J is TRBJ1-2; no clear D. The germline gives CDR1 SQVTM, CDR2 ANQGSEA. The V end lost 2 bases, the J end lost 3 bases, and 16 bases lay between the germline ends. The CDR3 is 15 residues long. Supplemented by reference TRBV29-1 and TRBJ1-2, the full variable domain reads SAVISQKPSRDICQRGTSLTIQCQVDSQVTMMFWYRQQPGQSLTLIATANQGSEATYESGFVIDKFPISRPNLTFSTLTVSNMSPEDSSIYLCSVERLLTKDYGYTFGSGTRLTVV.

V usage is TRBV19 and J usage is TRBJ1-2; possibly TRBD1 for D (6 bases). The V and J ends lost 6 bases and 7 bases respectively, with 21 bases between them. There are 15 residues in the CDR3. Germline CDR1 reads LNHDA; CDR2 reads SQIVND (reference sequence). As DNA, the CDR3 is TGTGCCAGTAGCCCTGACAGGACCCGGTCGGGTGGCTACACCTTC. Protein: CASSPDRTRSGGYTF.

This clone was detected a few times. The J gene is TRBJ2-3, the V gene TRBV4-2, with 9 bases identical to TRBD2. Trimming cost V 0 bases and J 4 bases; bases outside gene matches: 17. Germline V gives CDR1 LGHNA, CDR2 YNFKEQ. This CDR3 has 20 residues. CDR3 region: CASSQDLLASGASGADTQYF. The CDR3 bases are TGTGCCAGCAGCCAAGATCTTTTGGCTAGCGGGGCCTCGGGGGCAGATACGCAGTATTTT.

This clone occurred a few times. The V gene is TRBV6-5, the J gene TRBJ1-6; tentatively, D is TRBD1 (5 bases). The ends were cut back, 4 bases at V and 6 bases at J, with 10 bases in the middle. Germline CDR1 and CDR2: MNHEY and SVGAGI. CDR3 length: 14 residues. The CDR3: CASSWTTGNSPLHF. The CDR3 nucleotides read TGTGCCAGCAGTTGGACAACCGGTAATTCACCCCTCCACTTT.

This chain uses TRBV9 with TRBJ2-7; 9 bases align to TRBD1. V lost 4 bases and J lost 6; bases outside the gene matches: 11. The germline V gene has CDR1 SGDLS and CDR2 YYNGEE. The CDR3 has 15 residues. CDR3 protein: CASSPSGQGSAEQYF. DNA of the CDR3: TGTGCCAGCAGCCCCTCCGGACAGGGGTCAGCCGAGCAGTACTTC.

The rearrangement uses TRBV4-1 and TRBJ2-5; 15 nucleotides align to TRBD2. After removal of 4 bases from V and 0 bases from J, the junction contained 6 bases not matched to a gene. The germline V gene encodes CDR1 MGHRA and CDR2 YSYEKL. The CDR3 length is 18 residues. The CDR3 nucleotides read TGCGCCAGCAGCCCTGGGACTAGCGGGGGGACGTACCAAGAGACCCAGTACTTC. This translates into CASSPGTSGGTYQETQYF.

In its sample, this clone was seen once. This chain links TRBV2 with TRBJ1-6; D uncertain. Trimming shortened V by 8 bases and J by 6 bases, and 11 bases separated the two germline ends. Germline V gives CDR1 SNHLY, CDR2 FYNNEI. The CDR3 length is 13 residues. This CDR3 is CASREASNSPLHF. CDR3 DNA: TGTGCCAGCCGAGAGGCGAGTAATTCACCCCTCCACTTT. The variable domain in full, with the rest retrieved from reference TRBV2 and TRBJ1-6, is EPEVTQTPSHQVTQMGQEVILRCVPISNHLYFYWYRQILGQKVEFLVSFYNNEISEKSEIFDDQFSVERPDGSNFTLKIRSTKLEDSAMYFCASREASNSPLHFGNGTRLTVT.

V and J are TRBV6-5 and TRBJ1-2; 9 nucleotides agree with TRBD1. Germline V lookup: CDR1 MNHEY, CDR2 SVGAGI. J was trimmed by 4 bases and V by 5 bases; bases with no gene match: 8. The CDR3 has 15 amino acids. CDR3 DNA sequence: TGTGCCAGCAGTCCCGGACAGGGGTTTACCTATGGCTACACCTTC. It is translated as CASSPGQGFTYGYTF.

The rearrangement uses TRBV5-1 and TRBJ2-2, with D possibly being TRBD1 (5 bases). V lost 4 bases, J lost 8 bases, and 12 bases lay in between. The CDR3 is 13 residues long. Per the germline V gene, CDR1 is SGHRS and CDR2 is YFSETQ. The CDR3 DNA reads as TGCGCCAGCAGCCTCACCAGGGCAGGGGAGCTGTTTTTT. Protein sequence: CASSLTRAGELFF.

The chain combines TRBV5-1 with TRBJ1-2; 7 nucleotides line up with TRBD1. In germline, CDR1 is SGHRS, CDR2 YFSETQ. Trimming cost V 4 bases and J 0 bases; bases outside gene matches: 6. The CDR3 covers 15 residues. The CDR3 loop is CASSPGQASNYGYTF. As DNA, the CDR3 is TGCGCCAGCAGCCCCGGACAGGCCTCTAACTATGGCTACACCTTC. Drawing the rest from reference TRBV5-1 and TRBJ1-2, the complete variable domain is KAGVTQTPRYLIKTRGQQVTLSCSPISGHRSVSWYQQTPGQGLQFLFEYFSETQRNKGNFPGRFSGRQFSNSRSEMNVSTLELGDSALYLCASSPGQASNYGYTFGSGTRLTVV.

This chain links TRBV3-1 (or the pseudogene TRBV3-2) with TRBJ2-1, with 13 bases that match TRBD2. This CDR3 region has 19 residues. V dropped 1 base and J dropped 0; count of bases not matched to a gene: 6. CDR1 and CDR2 (germline): LGHDT, YNNKEL (reference sequence). The CDR3 sequence: CASSQVGLAGWSSYNEQFF. As DNA, the CDR3 is TGTGCCAGCAGCCAAGTGGGACTAGCGGGGTGGAGCTCCTACAATGAGCAGTTCTTC.

The chain combines TRBV3-1 (or the pseudogene TRBV3-2) with TRBJ1-1; maybe TRBD1 (5 bases). Germline CDR1 LGHDT, CDR2 YNNKEL (reference sequence). The CDR3 loop spans 14 amino acids. The V and J ends lost 1 base and 1 base respectively, with 7 bases between them. The CDR3 sequence is CASSQAGQNTEAFF. Written as DNA, the CDR3 is TGTGCCAGCAGCCAAGCAGGACAGAACACTGAAGCTTTCTTT.

The chain is built from TRBV6-5 and TRBJ2-5; 11 bases align to TRBD1. Germline V gene data show CDR1 as MNHEY and CDR2 as SVGAGI. Trimming cost V 6 bases and J 5 bases; bases outside gene matches: 8. The CDR3 runs 15 residues. The CDR3 DNA reads TGTGCCAGCAGCGTGGACAGGGGGCCGTGGGAGACCCAGTACTTC. The encoded protein is CASSVDRGPWETQYF.

The V and J genes are TRBV12-3 or TRBV12-4 and TRBJ1-2; D ambiguous. The CDR3 has 12 residues. V was trimmed by 6 bases and J by 6 bases, leaving 11 bases between them. The CDR3 region has the DNA TGTGCCAGCAGCCCGAGGGTCCATGGCTACACCTTC. Translating it yields CASSPRVHGYTF.

The rearrangement links TRBV10-3 to TRBJ2-1; D might be TRBD2 (5 bases). Germline CDR1 is ENHRY and CDR2 is SYGVKD. Trimming left V 7 bases short and J 3 bases short, with 10 bases between. This CDR3 contains 13 residues. This chain's CDR3 is CAITPGNYNEQFF. The CDR3 DNA is TGTGCCATCACCCCGGGGAACTACAATGAGCAGTTCTTC.

This sequence joins TRBV7-9 and TRBJ2-7, with a tentative D call TRBD2 (6 bases). CDR1 is SEHNR and CDR2 is FQNEAQ in the germline V gene (reference sequence). The length of the CDR3 is 10 residues. The CDR3 protein is CASSRRDCRV. CDR3 nucleotides: TGTGCCAGCAGCCGCCGGGACTGCCGGGTC.

This sequence joins TRBV5-6 and TRBJ2-2; D possibly corresponds to TRBD2 (5 bases). Looked up from germline, CDR1 is SGHDT and CDR2 is YYEEEE. V dropped 0 bases and J dropped 0 bases, with 9 bases sitting between them. The CDR3 sequence is 16 residues long. In DNA, the CDR3 is TGTGCCAGCAGCTTGGGAGGGCGCGCGAACACCGGGGAGCTGTTTTTT. Protein: CASSLGGRANTGELFF.

This chain uses TRBV7-2 with TRBJ1-5; 7 nucleotides agree with TRBD1. This CDR3 has 15 residues. CDR1 SGHTA and CDR2 FQGNSA come from the germline V gene. The V gene end was trimmed by 5 bases and the J gene end by 4 bases; junction bases not matched to a gene: 8. The DNA of the CDR3 is TGTGCCAGCAGCCCAAGGACAGGCCGGAATCAGCCCCAGCATTTT. This gives the protein CASSPRTGRNQPQHF.

The J gene is TRBJ1-2, the V gene TRBV2; D uncertain. The CDR3 totals 14 residues. The V end lost 6 bases, the J end lost 6 bases, and 17 bases lay between the germline ends. In germline, CDR1 is SNHLY, CDR2 FYNNEI. The CDR3 here is CASSVDIVVDGYTF. The CDR3 nucleotides read TGTGCCAGCAGCGTCGACATAGTCGTAGATGGCTACACCTTC.

The chain combines TRBV13 with TRBJ1-4; possibly TRBD1 for D (5 bases). The CDR3 spans 15 residues. V lost 2 bases and J lost 4, with 11 bases in between. CDR1 and CDR2 (germline): PRHDT, FYEKMQ (reference sequence). The CDR3 sequence is CASSLSGRVNEKLFF. The CDR3 bases are TGTGCCAGCAGCTTATCGGGCAGGGTTAATGAAAAACTGTTTTTT.

The V gene is TRBV9, the J gene TRBJ2-2, with a weak D call TRBD2 (7 bases). Per the germline V gene, CDR1 is SGDLS and CDR2 is YYNGEE. Trimming removed 0 bases from V and 4 bases from J, with 13 bases in between. This CDR3 is 16 amino acids long. The CDR3 nucleotides read TGTGCCAGCAGCGTAGCTGTGGGGGGGCCCACCGGGGAGCTGTTTTTT. Translated, it gives CASSVAVGGPTGELFF.

The chain recombines TRBV10-2 with TRBJ1-1, with D possibly TRBD1 on 5 matching bases. Germline V gives CDR1 WSHSY, CDR2 SAAADI. The V end lost 3 bases, the J end lost 4 bases, and 18 bases lay between the germline ends. CDR3 length: 16 residues. CDR3 region: CASSDGVDHRGTEAFF. As DNA, the CDR3 is TGCGCCAGCAGTGATGGGGTCGATCATAGGGGCACTGAAGCTTTCTTT.